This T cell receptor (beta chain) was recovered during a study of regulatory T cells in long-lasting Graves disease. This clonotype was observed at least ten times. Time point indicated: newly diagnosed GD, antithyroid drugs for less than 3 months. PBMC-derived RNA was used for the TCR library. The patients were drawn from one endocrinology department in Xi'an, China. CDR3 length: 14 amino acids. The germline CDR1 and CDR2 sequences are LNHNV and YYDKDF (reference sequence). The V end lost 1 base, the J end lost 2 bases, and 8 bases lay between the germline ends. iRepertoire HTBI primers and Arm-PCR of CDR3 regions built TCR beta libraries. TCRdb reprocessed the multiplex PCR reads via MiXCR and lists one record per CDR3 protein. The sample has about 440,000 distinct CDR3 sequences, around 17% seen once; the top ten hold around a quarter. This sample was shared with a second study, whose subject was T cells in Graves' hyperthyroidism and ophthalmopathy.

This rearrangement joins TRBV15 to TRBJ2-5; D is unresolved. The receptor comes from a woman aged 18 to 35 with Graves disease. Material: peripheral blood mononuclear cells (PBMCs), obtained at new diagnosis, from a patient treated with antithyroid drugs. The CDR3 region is CATSRVGRQETQYF. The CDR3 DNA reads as TGTGCCACCAGCAGAGTTGGGCGACAAGAGACCCAGTACTTC.